The text below deals with one T cell receptor (beta chain). Its target is unknown. One entry per CDR3 protein results from TCRdb running MiXCR on the 5' RACE reads. Of fewer than 200,000 distinct CDR3 sequences in the sample, roughly 13% were seen once. The source of the sample is a study of T-cell memory formation after mild COVID-19. Background on the study: TCR clusters largely stayed donor specific. Broader study findings: Memory from before infection featured some responding clones, which suggests cross-reactive memory joined. There was a balanced CD4/CD8 profile in clones contracting day 15 to 85, and later expanders leaned CD4+.

The CDR3 is 14 residues long. The V gene's germline CDR1 is SGHNT and CDR2 YYREEE (reference sequence). V was pared by 4 bases and J by 5 bases, with 15 bases between. The chain employs TRBV5-4 and TRBJ1-2, with a weak D call TRBD1 (6 bases). The TCR comes from a young man who had mild COVID-19 (a few samples of this study predate the infection). Cell type and time point are not known. The sample taken for sequencing was PBMCs or a T cell subset sorted from them (not recorded which). The CDR3 protein is CASSPNGGKYGYTF. DNA of the CDR3: TGTGCCAGCAGCCCTAACGGGGGCAAGTATGGCTACACCTTC.